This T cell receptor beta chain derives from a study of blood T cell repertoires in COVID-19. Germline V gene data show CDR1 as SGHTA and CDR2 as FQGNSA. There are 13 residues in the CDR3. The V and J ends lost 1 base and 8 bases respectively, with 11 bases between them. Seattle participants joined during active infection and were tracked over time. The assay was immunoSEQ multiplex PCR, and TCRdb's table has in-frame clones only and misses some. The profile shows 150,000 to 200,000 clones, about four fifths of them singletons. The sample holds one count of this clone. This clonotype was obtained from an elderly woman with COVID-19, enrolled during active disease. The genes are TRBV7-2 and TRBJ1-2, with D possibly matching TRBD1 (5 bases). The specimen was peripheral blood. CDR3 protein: CASSLDGARGYTF. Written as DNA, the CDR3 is TGTGCCAGCAGCTTAGATGGGGCCCGCGGCTACACCTTC.